The 32 T cell receptor beta chains below were found in one sample sequenced in a study of blood T cell repertoires in COVID-19. The protocol was immunoSEQ multiplex PCR, while the TCRdb copy is restricted to in-frame clones and leaves out a portion. This table holds about 400,000 clones, nearly 90% found once. Sequencing was carried out using PBMCs or T cells enriched from blood (not recorded which). Receptor source: a woman aged 40 to 55 with acute COVID-19.

This chain uses TRBV10-1 with TRBJ2-3; the match to TRBD2 covers 9 bases. V lost 2 bases to trimming and J lost 3 bases; unmatched junction nucleotides: 9. CDR3 length: 17 residues. Germline CDR1 WNHNN, CDR2 SYGVQD (reference sequence). CDR3 sequence (DNA): TGCGCCAGCAGTGAGGTAGCGGGGGACACCTCGACAGATACGCAGTATTTT. It yields the protein CASSEVAGDTSTDTQYF.

V is TRBV3-1 (or the pseudogene TRBV3-2) and J is TRBJ1-5; no reliable D call. Germline CDR1 is LGHDT and CDR2 is YNNKEL (reference sequence). The CDR3 totals 15 residues. The germline V and J ends were trimmed by 0 bases and 6 bases, with 12 bases remaining between them. The DNA of the CDR3 is TGTGCCAGCAGCCAAGATTCGGCCCGGGGTCAGCCCCAGCATTTT. The encoded protein is CASSQDSARGQPQHF.

The chain links TRBV2 to TRBJ2-2; D is possibly TRBD2 (6 bases). Germline V lookup: CDR1 SNHLY, CDR2 FYNNEI. Trimming shortened V by 4 bases and J by 1 base, and 7 bases separated the two germline ends. The CDR3 totals 14 residues. The DNA for the CDR3 is TGTGCCAGCAGTGTGCGGGGGAACACCGGGGAGCTGTTTTTT. It codes for CASSVRGNTGELFF.

The chain is built from TRBV9 and TRBJ2-7, with D possibly matching TRBD1 (7 bases). CDR1 and CDR2 (germline): SGDLS, YYNGEE. V was trimmed by 4 bases and J by 5 bases, leaving 22 bases between them. This CDR3 spans 16 amino acids. CDR3 amino acids: CASSFTSGGGKNEQYF. Here the CDR3 DNA reads TGTGCCAGCAGCTTTACCTCCGGAGGGGGCAAGAACGAGCAGTACTTC.

The chain recombines TRBV5-4 with TRBJ2-2; 9 bases align to TRBD1. This CDR3 has 15 residues. Germline CDR1 SGHNT, CDR2 YYREEE (reference sequence). The V gene end was trimmed by 4 bases and the J gene end by 6 bases; junction bases not matched to a gene: 7. The CDR3 loop reads CASSGGQGLSGELFF. CDR3 nucleotide sequence: TGTGCCAGCAGCGGCGGACAGGGGCTGTCCGGGGAGCTGTTTTTT.

The CDR3 nucleotides read TGTGCCTGGGGGCAGGGGTTCAGCACTGAAGCTTTCTTT. Its protein is CAWGQGFSTEAFF. This chain joins TRBV30 and TRBJ1-1; a possible D gene is TRBD1 (6 bases). The CDR3 runs 13 residues. Germline CDR1 is GTSNPN and CDR2 is SVGIG (reference sequence). V lost 5 bases and J 4 bases, leaving 14 bases between the germline ends.

V is TRBV4-1 and J is TRBJ2-3, with D hard to call. V was trimmed by 4 bases and J by 0 bases, leaving 5 bases between them. Germline values: CDR1 MGHRA, CDR2 YSYEKL. The CDR3 is 13 amino acids. The CDR3 region has the DNA TGCGCCAGCAGCCTCTATAGCACAGATACGCAGTATTTT. Protein product: CASSLYSTDTQYF.

This clone appeared a single time. The sample carries other DNA sequences with the same CDR3. The rearrangement links TRBV18 to TRBJ1-1, with a tentative D call TRBD1 (6 bases). The CDR3 spans 14 residues. Germline loops: CDR1 KGHSH, CDR2 LQKENI. V shed 6 bases and J shed 0 bases, with 11 bases lying between them. As DNA, the CDR3 is TGTGCCAGCTCTCAACAGGGAATGAACACTGAAGCTTTCTTT. Translating it yields CASSQQGMNTEAFF.

The V and J genes are TRBV24-1 and TRBJ2-7; TRBD1 aligns across 8 bases. V shed 5 bases, J shed 6 bases, and the junction held 2 bases outside the gene matches. Germline-derived CDR1 and CDR2 are KGHDR and SFDVKD. This CDR3 has 12 amino acids. CDR3 amino acids: CATSADRGEQYF. The CDR3 DNA follows: TGTGCCACCAGTGCCGACAGGGGCGAGCAGTACTTC.

This chain uses TRBV5-1 with TRBJ1-2; tentative D call: TRBD1 (6 bases). This CDR3 contains 12 residues. Trimming cost V 8 bases and J 3 bases, with 11 bases left between them. Germline V gene sequence: CDR1 SGHRS, CDR2 YFSETQ. This CDR3 reads CASTQGDYGYTF. CDR3 DNA: TGCGCCAGTACACAGGGCGACTATGGCTACACCTTC.

For the CDR3, the DNA is TGTGCCAGCAGCCAAGATTGGACAGGGTCCACCGGGGAGCTGTTTTTT. It is translated as CASSQDWTGSTGELFF. The chain links TRBV4-2 to TRBJ2-2; 8 positions agree with TRBD1. CDR3 length equals 16 residues. Looked up from germline, CDR1 is LGHNA and CDR2 is YNFKEQ. The V gene end was trimmed by 0 bases and the J gene end by 4 bases; junction bases not matched to a gene: 4.

The chain combines TRBV28 with TRBJ2-3; 7 bases fit TRBD1. Germline V CDR1 and CDR2: MDHEN, SYDVKM. The CDR3 extends over 16 amino acids. V lost 7 bases, J lost 2 bases, and 12 bases stayed unmatched. In DNA form, the CDR3 reads TGTGCCAGCATAGACACTACAGGGGTCCACACAGATACGCAGTATTTT. Translation gives CASIDTTGVHTDTQYF.

CDR3 sequence reads: CASSRRGFEETQYF. In DNA form, the CDR3 reads TGTGCCAGCAGCCGACGAGGGTTTGAAGAGACCCAGTACTTC. The chain joins TRBV11-3 to TRBJ2-5, with a possible D match to TRBD2 (5 bases). The V gene lost 5 bases and the J gene lost 3 bases, with 13 bases spanning the gap. This CDR3 is built from 14 residues. CDR1 and CDR2 (germline): SGHNT, YENEEA.

J is TRBJ1-1 and V is TRBV19, with 11 nucleotides matching TRBD1. CDR3 length equals 15 residues. From germline, CDR1 is LNHDA and CDR2 SQIVND (reference sequence). V was clipped by 5 bases and J by 3 bases; unmatched bases: 5. CDR3 coding DNA: TGTGCCAGTAGTGGACAGGGGGCGGGTGACACTGAAGCTTTCTTT. This codes for CASSGQGAGDTEAFF.

This chain joins TRBV10-3 and TRBJ2-3; TRBD2 agrees at 7 bases. CDR1 is ENHRY, CDR2 SYGVKD, per germline. V gave up 3 bases and J gave up 7 bases; unmatched junction bases: 13. The CDR3 length is 16 residues. The CDR3 loop reads CAISEALERGGNTQYF. The CDR3 DNA follows: TGTGCCATCAGTGAAGCTCTAGAGCGGGGTGGAAATACGCAGTATTTT.

This clone occurred once. The CDR3 loop is CASSPGTGGAYNEQFF. The CDR3 nucleotides are TGTGCCAGCAGCCCCGGAACAGGGGGCGCCTACAATGAGCAGTTCTTC. The chain combines TRBV5-6 with TRBJ2-1, with 9 bases fitting TRBD1. The CDR3 spans 16 residues. J lost 2 bases, V lost 4 bases, and 7 bases had no gene match. Germline V gene sequence: CDR1 SGHDT, CDR2 YYEEEE.

V gene TRBV13 combines with J gene TRBJ2-5; 8 nucleotides align to TRBD2. Germline CDR1 is PRHDT and CDR2 is FYEKMQ (reference sequence). The V gene end was trimmed by 0 bases and the J gene end by 3 bases; junction bases not matched to a gene: 3. The CDR3 is 15 residues long. CDR3 amino acids: CASSLGAGGEETQYF. In DNA, the CDR3 is TGTGCCAGCAGCTTAGGGGCGGGGGGAGAAGAGACCCAGTACTTC.

The gene calls are TRBV10-3 and TRBJ2-3; 7 nucleotides line up with TRBD2. The CDR3 runs 16 residues. Germline CDR1 ENHRY, CDR2 SYGVKD. The junction had 5 bases not matched to a gene; V was cut back by 2 bases and J by 0 bases. CDR3 bases: TGTGCCATCAGTGAGGGGTATAGCGGGAGCACAGATACGCAGTATTTT. Protein: CAISEGYSGSTDTQYF.

The chain recombines TRBV2 with TRBJ1-1; D remains ambiguous. Per the germline V gene, CDR1 is SNHLY and CDR2 is FYNNEI. CDR3 size: 11 residues. The V end lost 8 bases, the J end lost 5 bases, and 9 bases lay between the germline ends. The chain's CDR3 is CASPEGTEAFF. CDR3 DNA sequence: TGTGCCAGCCCGGAGGGTACTGAAGCTTTCTTT.

The sample holds one count of this clone. The chain is built from TRBV13 and TRBJ2-3; 13 nucleotides align to TRBD2. Germline V gives CDR1 PRHDT, CDR2 FYEKMQ (reference sequence). CDR3 size: 16 residues. The ends lost 4 bases at V and 5 bases at J; junction bases unmatched: 6. The CDR3 loop reads CASSYPGLAGKDTQYF. The DNA for the CDR3 is TGTGCCAGCAGCTACCCGGGACTAGCGGGGAAAGATACGCAGTATTTT.

There are a few counts of this clone. The V gene is TRBV5-1, the J gene TRBJ2-7; 7 nucleotides align to TRBD1. The CDR3 runs to 15 residues. Trimming removed 0 bases from V and 5 bases from J; junction bases left unmatched: 8. Germline assignment: CDR1 SGHRS and CDR2 YFSETQ. CDR3 bases: TGCGCCAGCAGCTTGGAGGGGGCTTTGTTGGACGAGCAGTACTTC. It encodes CASSLEGALLDEQYF. The full variable domain, rest sourced from reference TRBV5-1 and TRBJ2-7, is KAGVTQTPRYLIKTRGQQVTLSCSPISGHRSVSWYQQTPGQGLQFLFEYFSETQRNKGNFPGRFSGRQFSNSRSEMNVSTLELGDSALYLCASSLEGALLDEQYFGPGTRLTVT.

This chain joins TRBV7-6 and TRBJ2-2, with 10 nucleotides matching TRBD1. The CDR3 runs to 15 residues. Germline V gene lookup returns CDR1 SGHVS and CDR2 FNYEAQ. The trim removed 5 bases at V and 5 bases at J, leaving 5 bases unmatched. The CDR3 loop reads CASSPGTGATGELFF. The CDR3 DNA is TGTGCCAGCAGCCCCGGGACAGGGGCAACCGGGGAGCTGTTTTTT.

V and J are TRBV5-1 and TRBJ2-1; 9 bases map to TRBD2. The length of the CDR3 is 15 residues. Germline CDR1 and CDR2: SGHRS and YFSETQ. V trimming: 2 bases; J trimming: 6 bases; junction bases outside the gene matches: 6. CDR3 sequence (DNA): TGCGCCAGCAGCTTAGCGGGGGGAAGTGGCAATGAGCAGTTCTTC. Protein sequence: CASSLAGGSGNEQFF. The full variable domain, in which reference TRBV5-1 and TRBJ2-1 provide the parts outside the CDR3, is KAGVTQTPRYLIKTRGQQVTLSCSPISGHRSVSWYQQTPGQGLQFLFEYFSETQRNKGNFPGRFSGRQFSNSRSEMNVSTLELGDSALYLCASSLAGGSGNEQFFGPGTRLTVL.

Comments on this clone: One junction end disagrees with the germline gene, perhaps due to a read error. The V gene is TRBV29-1, the J gene TRBJ2-7, with 10 nucleotides matching TRBD1. CDR1 and CDR2 from the germline V gene are SQVTM and ANQGSEA. This CDR3 region has 16 residues. Here the CDR3 reads CSVTLKKTGGSNEQYF. For the CDR3, the DNA is TGCAGCGTGACACTTAAAAAGACAGGGGGCTCCAACGAGCAGTACTTC.

The chain has TRBV5-1 and TRBJ1-1, with a weak D call TRBD1 (5 bases). CDR3 size: 15 residues. Germline CDR1 reads SGHRS; CDR2 reads YFSETQ. Trimming removed 0 bases at V and 1 base at J, with 10 bases between. The CDR3 sequence: CASSLDPGGNTEAFF. The CDR3 bases are TGCGCCAGCAGCTTGGATCCGGGGGGGAACACTGAAGCTTTCTTT.

The chain carries TRBV7-9 and TRBJ1-1; 12 bases match TRBD1. V lost 5 bases to trimming and J lost 5 bases; unmatched junction nucleotides: 9. Germline assignment: CDR1 SEHNR and CDR2 FQNEAQ (reference sequence). This CDR3 is 16 amino acids long. The CDR3 DNA is TGTGCCAGCAGCCCTCGGGACAGGGGGCGATGGACTGAAGCTTTCTTT. This codes for CASSPRDRGRWTEAFF.

The V call is TRBV10-1, the J call TRBJ1-3; D is unclear. The CDR3 consists of 15 residues. CDR1 is WNHNN and CDR2 is SYGVQD in the germline V gene (reference sequence). Trimming cost V 3 bases and J 0 bases, with 9 bases left between them. The CDR3 nucleotides are TGCGCCAGCAGTGATGGCGGGATCTCTGGAAACACCATATATTTT. Translation gives CASSDGGISGNTIYF.

In its sample, this clone was seen once. The rearrangement links TRBV10-1 to TRBJ2-2; D may be TRBD2 (5 bases). Germline values: CDR1 WNHNN, CDR2 SYGVQD (reference sequence). There are 11 residues in the CDR3. V lost 6 bases, J lost 7 bases, and 6 bases lay in between. CDR3 amino acids: CASSGGGELFF. The DNA for the CDR3 is TGCGCCAGCAGCGGAGGCGGGGAGCTGTTTTTT.

The chain combines TRBV6-5 with TRBJ2-1, with 12 positions matching TRBD2. From germline, CDR1 is MNHEY and CDR2 SVGAGI. The CDR3 extends over 14 amino acids. J was trimmed by 6 bases and V by 7 bases; bases with no gene match: 4. This CDR3 is CASMPSGGANEQFF. The DNA for the CDR3 is TGTGCCAGCATGCCTAGCGGGGGGGCCAATGAGCAGTTCTTC.

As regards this clone: Other nucleotide sequences from this sample produce the same CDR3. The chain employs TRBV3-1 (or the pseudogene TRBV3-2) and TRBJ2-1; no clear D. The CDR3 sequence is 13 residues long. From germline, CDR1 is LGHDT and CDR2 YNNKEL (reference sequence). With 1 base removed from V and 7 bases from J, the gap between germline ends came to 8 bases. The CDR3 DNA is TGTGCCAGCAGCCAAGGAGGAGTAAATGAGCAGTTCTTC. Translated: CASSQGGVNEQFF.

This chain links TRBV6-5 with TRBJ1-2; D uncertain. Germline CDR1 and CDR2: MNHEY and SVGAGI. The CDR3 has 13 residues. V lost 6 bases to trimming and J lost 1 base, with 9 bases between them. The CDR3 protein is CASRTPRNYGYTF. For the CDR3, the DNA is TGTGCCAGCAGGACACCTCGTAACTATGGCTACACCTTC.

This chain uses TRBV5-4 with TRBJ2-3; the match to TRBD1 covers 9 bases. Germline CDR1 and CDR2: SGHNT and YYREEE (reference sequence). The CDR3 length is 15 residues. V trimming: 4 bases; J trimming: 0 bases; junction bases outside the gene matches: 3. CDR3 residues: CASSGTGTSTDTQYF. CDR3 sequence (DNA): TGTGCCAGCAGCGGGACAGGGACTAGCACAGATACGCAGTATTTT.